The 12 T cell receptor beta chains below all came from one sample that was sequenced in a study of cytomegalovirus exposure and HLA in healthy donors. 13 Jbeta primers and 60 Vbeta primers were used for the PCR. Sequencing was performed with immunoSEQ multiplex PCR; in TCRdb, only in-frame clones are kept and a portion is missing. The data show more than 95,000 clones, with 13% to 15% seen just once and around 0.86% held by the top ten. Sequencing input: PBMCs. The source is a female donor in good health and CMV-seronegative.

The CDR3, as DNA: TGTGCCAGCAGCGGCTGGGACAGGGGATATAATTCACCCCTCCACTTT. It specifies CASSGWDRGYNSPLHF. This chain uses TRBV9 with TRBJ1-6; 10 nucleotides align to TRBD1. The CDR3 has 16 residues. The germline CDR1 and CDR2 sequences are SGDLS and YYNGEE. The J segment lost 4 bases and the V segment lost 3 bases, leaving 4 bases of the junction unmatched.

The rearrangement joins TRBV29-1 to TRBJ2-7; 7 nucleotides line up with TRBD2. The CDR3 has 12 amino acids. The germline V gene has CDR1 SQVTM and CDR2 ANQGSEA. The V and J ends lost 3 bases and 5 bases, in that order; junction bases with no gene match: 4. The CDR3: CSVDVAGDEQYF. CDR3 sequence (DNA): TGCAGCGTTGACGTCGCGGGAGACGAGCAGTACTTC.

The chain links TRBV4-1 to TRBJ1-2; 7 bases map to TRBD1. Trimming cost V 5 bases and J 6 bases; bases outside gene matches: 9. The CDR3 sequence is 14 residues long. Looked up from germline, CDR1 is MGHRA and CDR2 is YSYEKL. The CDR3 region is CASSAGGSFNGYTF. The CDR3 DNA is TGCGCCAGCAGCGCAGGGGGGAGCTTCAATGGCTACACCTTC.

This clone was detected a few times. The J gene is TRBJ2-7, the V gene TRBV4-1; D possibly corresponds to TRBD2 (6 bases). Trimming removed 3 bases from V and 3 bases from J, with 15 bases in between. This CDR3 comprises 15 residues. Per germline, CDR1 MGHRA and CDR2 YSYEKL. For the CDR3, the DNA is TGCGCCAGCAGCCAGAAGGCGGGATTGATCTACGAGCAGTACTTC. It translates to CASSQKAGLIYEQYF.

V is TRBV27 and J is TRBJ1-5; D not resolved. Germline CDR1 is MNHEY and CDR2 is SMNVEV (reference sequence). Trimming shortened V by 6 bases and J by 7 bases, and 16 bases separated the two germline ends. This CDR3 has 14 residues. The CDR3 nucleotides are TGTGCCAGCAGCTCCTCAGGATCTGAGCAGCCCCAGCATTTT. It specifies CASSSSGSEQPQHF.

This clone was counted many times. This chain joins TRBV6-1 and TRBJ2-7, with a weak D call TRBD1 (6 bases). The CDR3 runs 15 residues. CDR1 is MNHNS and CDR2 is SASEGT in the germline V gene. V was trimmed by 5 bases and J by 4 bases, leaving 18 bases between them. CDR3 sequence reads: CASSFARGPNYEQYF. The CDR3 DNA sequence: TGTGCCAGCAGTTTCGCCAGGGGTCCAAATTACGAGCAGTACTTC.

The chain employs TRBV7-6 and TRBJ2-1, with 13 bases identical to TRBD2. Germline trimming cut 2 bases from V and 9 bases from J; bases unmatched to any gene: 7. Germline CDR1 reads SGHVS; CDR2 reads FNYEAQ. The CDR3 totals 16 residues. Here the CDR3 reads CASSLLLLAGGGEQFF. The CDR3 coding sequence is TGTGCCAGCAGCTTACTCCTACTAGCGGGAGGGGGTGAGCAGTTCTTC.

The sample holds a few counts of this clone. V usage is TRBV2 and J usage is TRBJ2-5, with 10 bases matching TRBD1. V shed 2 bases and J 3 bases; nucleotides not matched to a gene: 3. The CDR3 loop spans 15 amino acids. Germline V gene data show CDR1 as SNHLY and CDR2 as FYNNEI. The CDR3 DNA is TGTGCCAGCAGTGAAATCGGGACAGGGGAAGAGACCCAGTACTTC. It is translated as CASSEIGTGEETQYF.

In its sample, this clone was seen a few times. The CDR3 is CASSQRLAGNMWGTDTQYF. For the CDR3, the DNA is TGCGCCAGCAGCCAACGACTAGCGGGGAATATGTGGGGCACAGATACGCAGTATTTT. V gene TRBV4-3 combines with J gene TRBJ2-3; 11 bases are shared with TRBD2. The trim removed 2 bases at V and 1 base at J, leaving 11 bases unmatched. The CDR3 contains 19 residues. In germline, CDR1 is LGHNA, CDR2 YSLEER.

V and J are TRBV9 and TRBJ2-6; D remains ambiguous. This CDR3 region has 13 residues. The V end was cut by 4 bases, the J end by 2 bases, with 4 bases between. Germline CDR1 reads SGDLS; CDR2 reads YYNGEE. CDR3 loop: CASSQAGANVLTF. CDR3 bases: TGTGCCAGCAGCCAGGCTGGGGCCAACGTCCTGACTTTC.

The chain has TRBV7-3 and TRBJ2-2, with unresolved D. V was shortened by 2 bases and J by 10 bases, with 14 bases between the two germline ends. The CDR3 runs 14 residues. Germline-derived CDR1 and CDR2 are SGHTA and FQGTGA. CDR3 region: CASSLGHSPSELFF. In nucleotides, the CDR3 is TGTGCCAGCAGCTTAGGCCACAGCCCATCGGAGCTGTTTTTT.

This clone was detected only a few times. The rearrangement uses TRBV4-3 and TRBJ2-7, with D possibly matching TRBD1 (6 bases). The CDR3 sequence is 13 residues long. Germline values: CDR1 LGHNA, CDR2 YSLEER. Trimming stripped 4 bases from V and 4 bases from J, with 11 bases between. Here the CDR3 reads CASSLDRSYEQYF. The CDR3 nucleotides read TGCGCCAGCAGCCTCGACAGGAGTTACGAGCAGTACTTC.